The T cell receptor (beta chain) described here comes from a study of PD-L1 blockade in urothelial cancer. Time point specified: peripheral blood 6 weeks after treatment start. The CDR3 consists of 14 residues. V was cut by 0 bases and J by 0 bases, with 6 bases left in between. CDR1 MNHNY and CDR2 SVGAGI come from the germline V gene (reference sequence). Study-wide results and limits: In blood sampled pretreatment, TCR clonality below the median predicted better survival.

Some clones are missing from TCRdb's copy, which holds only in-frame ones; the method was immunoSEQ multiplex PCR. The table has about 45,000 clones, around 80% seen once. Only one count was recorded for this clone. Antigen unknown. The chain is built from TRBV6-6 and TRBJ2-7; D is unresolved. The source is a man between 60 and 75 years old with urothelial cancer. The sequences come from PBMCs, collected around atezolizumab (anti-PD-L1) treatment. As DNA, the CDR3 is TGTGCCAGCAGTTACTCGGAGAGCTCCTACGAGCAGTACTTC. Translated: CASSYSESSYEQYF.